Each of the 17 T cell receptor beta chains below was sequenced from the same sample in a study. MiXCR was run by TCRdb on the 5' RACE reads, yielding one entry per CDR3 protein. The data hold 10,000 to 15,000 distinct CDR3 sequences, with 20% to 30% observed a single time. The sample comprised naive CD4+ T cells sorted from blood. Specified subset: naive CD4+ T cells, CD4+CD45RA+CD25-. The receptors derive from a female donor with breast cancer.

On this clonotype itself: A much larger clone differs by one base, so this may be a read error. The gene calls are TRBV5-1 and TRBJ1-1; TRBD1 is a possible D gene (5 bases). This CDR3 spans 14 amino acids. CDR1 is SGHRS, CDR2 YFSETQ, per germline. The CDR3 coding sequence is TGCGCCAGCAGCTTGATCCCCCGCGGGACTGGAGCTTTCTTT. Residues: CASSLIPRGTGAFF.

This clonotype was counted only a few times. A much larger clone differs from this one at a single base, so this may be a read error. Since the CDR3 does not end with the conserved phenylalanine or tryptophan, this likely comes from a read error. The CDR3 sequence is CASNHAGYNEQFY. CDR3 DNA sequence: TGTGCCAGCAACCATGCGGGCTACAATGAGCAGTTCTAC. This sequence joins TRBV9 and TRBJ2-1; D is perhaps TRBD2 (5 bases). The CDR3 is made up of 13 amino acids. V was cut by 6 bases and J by 3 bases, with 10 bases left in between. CDR1 is SGDLS and CDR2 is YYNGEE in the germline V gene.

This clonotype has only one observation. This may be a read error, as it is one base from a much larger clone. The CDR3 here is CASSLGGTSDTQYF. The CDR3 DNA is TGTGCCAGCAGCTTAGGCGGCACCTCAGATACGCAGTATTTT. The V call is TRBV11-2, the J call TRBJ2-3; D is uncertain. This CDR3 spans 14 amino acids. V dropped 1 base and J dropped 4 bases, with 9 bases sitting between them. Per the germline V gene, CDR1 is SGHAT and CDR2 is FQNNGV.

This clonotype appeared a few times. J is TRBJ2-1 and V is TRBV20-1; TRBD2 matches at 11 bases. The CDR3 runs to 16 residues. With V trimmed by 0 bases and J by 8 bases, 9 bases remained unmatched. Germline V CDR1 and CDR2: DFQATT, SNEGSKA (reference sequence). The CDR3 here is CSARDLRRLAGYEQFF. CDR3 nucleotide sequence: TGCAGTGCTAGAGATCTTCGGAGACTAGCGGGATATGAGCAGTTCTTC.

Remarks on this clonotype: A much larger clone lies one base from this, so it may be a read error. This rearrangement joins TRBV7-6 to TRBJ2-1; D may correspond to TRBD1 or TRBD2 (6 bases each). In germline, CDR1 is SGHVS, CDR2 FNYEAQ. The CDR3 is 15 residues long. V was cut by 5 bases and J by 4 bases, with 15 bases left in between. This CDR3 is CASSVMEGEYNEQFF. Written as DNA, the CDR3 is TGTGCCAGCAGCGTAATGGAGGGGGAATACAATGAGCAGTTCTTC. The full variable domain, in which reference TRBV7-6 and TRBJ2-1 provide the parts outside the CDR3, is GAGVSQSPRYKVTKRGQDVALRCDPISGHVSLYWYRQALGQGPEFLTYFNYEAQQDKSGLPNDRFSAERPEGSISTLTIQRTEQRDSAMYRCASSVMEGEYNEQFFGPGTRLTVL.

This clonotype is medium-sized. The chain combines TRBV5-1 with TRBJ1-1; tentatively, D is TRBD1 (5 bases). V lost 2 bases and J lost 3, with 8 bases in between. Germline assignment: CDR1 SGHRS and CDR2 YFSETQ. The CDR3 consists of 13 residues. The DNA of the CDR3 is TGCGCCAGCAGCTTACGCAGGGACACTGAAGCTTTCTTT. Translated: CASSLRRDTEAFF.

This clonotype is termed medium-sized (0.01 to 0.1%). The chain employs TRBV4-1 and TRBJ1-5; possible D gene TRBD1, 5 bases. The length of the CDR3 is 15 residues. Per the germline V gene, CDR1 is MGHRA and CDR2 is YSYEKL. V was clipped by 2 bases and J by 9 bases, with 17 bases between them. CDR3 nucleotides: TGCGCCAGCAGCCAAACCCGGGACGGAGGTTCGCCCCAGCATTTT. Its translation is CASSQTRDGGSPQHF.

As concerns this clonotype: A much larger clone sits a single nucleotide away, making a read error possible. The rearrangement links TRBV6-1 to TRBJ1-5, with D unclear. Germline CDR1 reads MNHNS; CDR2 reads SASEGT. V was trimmed by 3 bases and J by 5 bases, leaving 8 bases between them. The CDR3 covers 13 residues. The CDR3: CASSDFLDQPQHF. Written as DNA, the CDR3 is TGTGCCAGCAGTGACTTCCTCGATCAGCCCCAGCATTTT.

This clonotype occurred many times. This chain links TRBV20-1 with TRBJ2-1; D assignment may be TRBD1 or TRBD2 (5 bases each). The CDR3 runs to 14 residues. V lost 8 bases and J 0 bases, leaving 14 bases between the germline ends. From germline, CDR1 is DFQATT and CDR2 SNEGSKA (reference sequence). For the CDR3, the DNA is TGCAGTTTCGGGGCGGCAGACTCCTACAATGAGCAGTTCTTC. Residues: CSFGAADSYNEQFF.

The chain couples TRBV6-6 to TRBJ1-2; D is unresolved. Per the germline V gene, CDR1 is MNHNY and CDR2 is SVGAGI (reference sequence). V was shortened by 8 bases and J by 3 bases, with 7 bases between the two germline ends. The CDR3 runs 11 residues. CDR3 region: CASLRDYGYTF. The DNA of the CDR3 is TGTGCCAGCCTTAGAGACTATGGCTACACCTTC.

Note on this clonotype: One junction end disagrees with the germline gene, perhaps due to a read error. This chain joins TRBV5-4 and TRBJ2-1; 12 nucleotides match TRBD2. From germline, CDR1 is SGHNT and CDR2 YYREEE (reference sequence). The CDR3 runs to 17 residues. The CDR3: CAGSSGLAGSLRGEQFF. The CDR3 DNA follows: TGTGCCGGCAGCAGCGGACTAGCGGGATCATTAAGGGGGGAGCAGTTCTTC.

This clonotype was counted between two and nine times. The chain has TRBV24-1 and TRBJ1-1; D is uncertain. Germline values: CDR1 KGHDR, CDR2 SFDVKD. The CDR3 is 12 residues long. V shed 1 base and J shed 11 bases, with 10 bases lying between them. The CDR3 loop is CATSDFEGFAFF. The CDR3 DNA follows: TGTGCCACCAGTGATTTTGAGGGATTCGCTTTCTTT.

A few counts support this clonotype. This CDR3 fails to terminate in the conserved phenylalanine or tryptophan, so it likely reflects a read error. The CDR3 region has the DNA TGCAGTGCCTCCCCCCGAGGGGGTTTCACTGAAGCTTTCTTA. Translation: CSASPRGGFTEAFL. The chain has TRBV20-1 and TRBJ1-1; D possibly corresponds to TRBD1 (6 bases). Germline lookup yields CDR1 DFQATT and CDR2 SNEGSKA (reference sequence). Trimming left V 6 bases short and J 4 bases short, with 18 bases between. This CDR3 has 14 residues.

Remarks on this clonotype: One end of the junction does not line up with germline, which may come from a read error. The chain carries TRBV4-1 and TRBJ2-7; no definite D call. The V gene's germline CDR1 is MGHRA and CDR2 YSYEKL. The CDR3 totals 13 residues. The CDR3 loop reads CTSSQATADEQYF. CDR3 bases: TGCACCAGCAGCCAGGCAACAGCAGACGAGCAGTACTTC.

This clonotype has more than one count but fewer than ten. The V and J genes are TRBV3-1 and TRBJ2-1, with 9 nucleotides matching TRBD2. V gave up 4 bases and J gave up 15 bases; unmatched junction bases: 4. The CDR3 sequence is 11 residues long. The germline CDR1 and CDR2 sequences are LGHDT and YNNKEL (reference sequence). CDR3 residues: CASSLSGLAFF. The CDR3 coding sequence is TGTGCCAGCAGCCTCTCGGGACTAGCGTTCTTC.

At least ten counts were recorded for this clonotype. The V gene is TRBV5-1, the J gene TRBJ2-1; 7 bases align to TRBD2. From germline, CDR1 is SGHRS and CDR2 YFSETQ. Germline trimming cut 0 bases from V and 7 bases from J; bases unmatched to any gene: 7. The CDR3 has 15 amino acids. The CDR3 reads CASSLAGGGPNEQFF. In nucleotides, the CDR3 is TGCGCCAGCAGCTTGGCCGGGGGAGGGCCAAATGAGCAGTTCTTC.

Of note for this clonotype: A much larger clone sits a single nucleotide away, making a read error possible. This CDR3 is missing its conserved last phenylalanine or tryptophan, likely due to a read error. The chain recombines TRBV6-1 with TRBJ1-1, with a possible D match to TRBD1 (5 bases). The CDR3 runs 14 residues. V dropped 8 bases and J dropped 0 bases, with 13 bases sitting between them. The germline gives CDR1 MNHNS, CDR2 SASEGT. The CDR3 nucleotides read TGTGCCAGCGGGGGGGGACCCCTGAACACTGAAGCTTTCCTT. Translated: CASGGGPLNTEAFL.